A single sample gave rise to the 2 T cell receptor beta chains below, sequenced in a study of regulatory T cells in long-lasting Graves disease. For TCR beta, libraries came from iRepertoire HTBI primers and Arm-PCR of CDR3 regions. TCRdb processed the multiplex PCR reads anew with MiXCR; each CDR3 protein has one entry. Of hundreds of thousands of distinct CDR3 sequences listed, under 25% are singletons. Time point here: persistent/refractory GD, antithyroid drugs over 5 years with positive TRAb. From RNA extracted from PBMCs, the TCR library was made. The sample was peripheral blood mononuclear cells (PBMCs), taken when the disease was refractory, from a patient treated with antithyroid drugs. The receptors here all came from a female donor with Graves disease.

A few counts support this clonotype. This rearrangement joins TRBV6-2 or TRBV6-3 to TRBJ2-4; 10 bases line up with TRBD2. Unmatched junction bases numbered 5, after V lost 0 bases and J lost 3 bases. CDR1 is MNHEY and CDR2 is SVGEGT in the germline V gene. The CDR3 covers 17 residues. Here the CDR3 DNA reads TGTGCCAGCAGTTACTCGAGAGGGACTAGCGTCAAAAACATTCAGTACTTC. Its protein product is CASSYSRGTSVKNIQYF.

In its sample, this clonotype was seen many times. This chain uses TRBV7-6 with TRBJ1-1; 12 nucleotides agree with TRBD1. Germline CDR1 reads SGHVS; CDR2 reads FNYEAQ. The CDR3 runs to 16 residues. After removal of 4 bases from V and 0 bases from J, the junction contained 3 bases not matched to a gene. The CDR3 nucleotides are TGTGCCAGCAGCTCGGGACAGGGGGCCATGAACACTGAAGCTTTCTTT. It specifies CASSSGQGAMNTEAFF.